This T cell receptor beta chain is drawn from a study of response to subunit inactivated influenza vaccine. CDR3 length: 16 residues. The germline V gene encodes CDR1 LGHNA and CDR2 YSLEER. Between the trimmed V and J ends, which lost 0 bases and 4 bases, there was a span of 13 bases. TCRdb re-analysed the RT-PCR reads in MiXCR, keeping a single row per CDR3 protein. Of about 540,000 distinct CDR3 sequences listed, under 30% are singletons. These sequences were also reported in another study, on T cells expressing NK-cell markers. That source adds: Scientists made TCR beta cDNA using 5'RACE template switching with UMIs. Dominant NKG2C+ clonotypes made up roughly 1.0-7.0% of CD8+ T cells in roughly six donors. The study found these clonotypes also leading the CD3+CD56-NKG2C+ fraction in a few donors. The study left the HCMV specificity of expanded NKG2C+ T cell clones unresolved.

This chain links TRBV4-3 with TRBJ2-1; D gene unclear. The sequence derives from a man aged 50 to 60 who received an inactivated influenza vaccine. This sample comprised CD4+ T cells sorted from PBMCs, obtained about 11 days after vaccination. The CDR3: CASSQEPLGNYNEQFF. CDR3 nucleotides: TGCGCCAGCAGCCAAGAGCCGCTAGGGAATTACAATGAGCAGTTCTTC.